The 4 T cell receptor beta chains in this list originate from one sample, sequenced in a study of blood T cell repertoires in COVID-19. Libraries were prepared by immunoSEQ multiplex PCR; TCRdb keeps only in-frame clonotypes and omits some of them. The sample contains 250,000 to 350,000 clones, 90% of which appear only once. Sequencing was carried out using peripheral blood. The receptors were gathered from a woman between 25 and 40 years old with COVID-19, enrolled during active disease.

The J gene is TRBJ2-7, the V gene TRBV5-6, with D possibly being TRBD2 (6 bases). V lost 1 base and J 2 bases, leaving 16 bases between the germline ends. The CDR3 loop spans 16 amino acids. The germline CDR1 and CDR2 sequences are SGHDT and YYEEEE. This CDR3 reads CASSLRLGGTPYEQYF. The CDR3, as DNA: TGTGCCAGCAGCTTGAGGCTCGGCGGGACCCCCTACGAGCAGTACTTC.

The chain couples TRBV5-4 to TRBJ2-1; 11 bases map to TRBD2. Trimming removed 1 base from V and 9 bases from J; junction bases left unmatched: 12. Germline V lookup: CDR1 SGHNT, CDR2 YYREEE (reference sequence). The CDR3 sequence is 17 residues long. In nucleotides, the CDR3 is TGTGCCAGCAGCTTGTTACTGATAGCGGGAGGGCATTCTGAGCAGTTCTTC. Its translation: CASSLLLIAGGHSEQFF.

This clone was counted once. The V gene is TRBV5-1, the J gene TRBJ2-7, with D possibly TRBD1 on 6 matching bases. Between the trimmed V and J ends, which lost 2 bases and 6 bases, there was a span of 12 bases. The CDR3 contains 13 residues. CDR1 and CDR2 from the germline V gene are SGHRS and YFSETQ. The CDR3 here is CASSFEGVGEQYF. CDR3 coding DNA: TGCGCCAGCAGCTTTGAGGGGGTTGGCGAGCAGTACTTC.

This rearrangement joins TRBV15 to TRBJ1-6; possibly TRBD1 for D (6 bases). The CDR3 is made up of 15 amino acids. Germline lookup yields CDR1 LNHNV and CDR2 YYDKDF (reference sequence). V gave up 3 bases and J gave up 11 bases, with 17 bases separating them. CDR3 residues: CATSSIGFGQTPLHF. CDR3 bases: TGTGCCACCAGCAGCATAGGATTTGGACAGACACCCCTCCACTTT.